These 17 T cell receptor beta chains originate from one sample sequenced in a study of shared clonotypes between healthy human individuals. Sequenced by immunoSEQ multiplex PCR; TCRdb stores in-frame clones only, minus some. The table lists about 2.5 million clones, about nine tenths of them singletons, with approximately 0.39% in the top ten. Sequenced sample: naive CD4+ T cells from PBMCs. The subset is: CD45RA+ positively selected. Receptors originate from a man aged 18 to 29 in good health. Some clones in this sample may be carry-over from other donors' samples.

Note on this clone: The germline gene is not matched at one end of the junction; a read error may be the cause. The V gene is TRBV2, the J gene TRBJ1-1; no clear D gene. Per the germline V gene, CDR1 is SNHLY and CDR2 is FYNNEI. CDR3 length: 14 residues. CDR3 sequence (DNA): TGTGCCAGCAGTGAAGCGCTAGGGTACACTAAAGCTTTCTTT. This encodes CASSEALGYTKAFF.

The chain links TRBV28 to TRBJ2-6, with D possibly TRBD2 on 6 matching bases. The CDR3 has 16 amino acids. The V gene's germline CDR1 is MDHEN and CDR2 SYDVKM. Trimming left V 7 bases short and J 0 bases short, with 13 bases between. The CDR3 protein is CASKVAGNSGANVLTF. CDR3 sequence (DNA): TGTGCCAGCAAGGTCGCGGGGAACTCTGGGGCCAACGTCCTGACTTTC.

Note on this clone: The sample holds other DNA sequences that translate to the same CDR3. V usage is TRBV7-2 and J usage is TRBJ2-7; 10 positions agree with TRBD1. V trimming: 3 bases; J trimming: 3 bases; junction bases outside the gene matches: 2. Germline values: CDR1 SGHTA, CDR2 FQGNSA. The CDR3 spans 14 residues. CDR3 residues: CASSFGTGVYEQYF. In nucleotides, the CDR3 is TGTGCCAGCAGCTTCGGGACAGGGGTCTACGAGCAGTACTTC.

V usage is TRBV29-1 and J usage is TRBJ2-3; possibly TRBD2 for D (7 bases). The CDR3 length is 14 residues. V lost 3 bases to trimming and J lost 3 bases, with 13 bases between them. Germline V gene data show CDR1 as SQVTM and CDR2 as ANQGSEA. The CDR3 region is CSVDGAGATDTQYF. The DNA for the CDR3 is TGCAGCGTTGATGGTGCGGGGGCGACAGATACGCAGTATTTT.

The V and J genes are TRBV30 and TRBJ2-1, with 7 nucleotides matching TRBD2. CDR1 and CDR2 from the germline V gene are GTSNPN and SVGIG (reference sequence). Germline trimming cut 3 bases from V and 1 base from J; bases unmatched to any gene: 3. This CDR3 comprises 14 residues. CDR3 sequence (DNA): TGTGCCTGGAGCCTAGCGGTATCCTACAATGAGCAGTTCTTC. Its translation: CAWSLAVSYNEQFF. The whole variable domain, remainder taken from reference TRBV30 and TRBJ2-1, is SQTIHQWPATLVQPVGSPLSLECTVEGTSNPNLYWYRQAAGRGLQLLFYSVGIGQISSEVPQNLSASRPQDRQFILSSKKLLLSDSGFYLCAWSLAVSYNEQFFGPGTRLTVL.

The chain recombines TRBV28 with TRBJ2-1; weak D call: TRBD2 (6 bases). CDR3 size: 15 residues. The V gene's germline CDR1 is MDHEN and CDR2 SYDVKM. The V end lost 5 bases, the J end lost 0 bases, and 11 bases lay between the germline ends. The CDR3 region has the DNA TGTGCCAGCAGTATTGGGGGGAGCTCCTACAATGAGCAGTTCTTC. This gives the protein CASSIGGSSYNEQFF.

The gene calls are TRBV19 and TRBJ2-1; 7 nucleotides agree with TRBD2. This CDR3 comprises 17 residues. Germline V gene data show CDR1 as LNHDA and CDR2 as SQIVND (reference sequence). The junction had 6 bases not matched to a gene; V was cut back by 0 bases and J by 1 base. The CDR3 DNA follows: TGTGCCAGTAGTATAGACGCCGGCGGGAGTTCCTACAATGAGCAGTTCTTC. This encodes CASSIDAGGSSYNEQFF.

This chain uses TRBV28 with TRBJ1-5, with unresolved D. The CDR3 contains 15 residues. Germline V CDR1 and CDR2: MDHEN, SYDVKM. V shed 4 bases and J shed 5 bases, with 15 bases lying between them. The CDR3, as DNA: TGTGCCAGCAGTTCCCCGGTATCCCCCCATCAGCCCCAGCATTTT. Protein product: CASSSPVSPHQPQHF. Drawing the rest from reference TRBV28 and TRBJ1-5, the complete variable domain is DVKVTQSSRYLVKRTGEKVFLECVQDMDHENMFWYRQDPGLGLRLIYFSYDVKMKEKGDIPEGYSVSREKKERFSLILESASTNQTSMYLCASSSPVSPHQPQHFGDGTRLSIL.

The chain joins TRBV9 to TRBJ2-7; 8 nucleotides match TRBD1. The CDR3 has 16 residues. V lost 1 base, J lost 3 bases, and 9 bases stayed unmatched. Germline CDR1 reads SGDLS; CDR2 reads YYNGEE. CDR3 nucleotide sequence: TGTGCCAGCAGCGTAAGTCCTCAGGGGGCGAGCTACGAGCAGTACTTC. It encodes CASSVSPQGASYEQYF.

V gene TRBV7-6 combines with J gene TRBJ2-1; no clear D gene. CDR1 is SGHVS and CDR2 is FNYEAQ in the germline V gene. Deletions cut 8 bases from V and 5 bases from J, with 4 bases between. The CDR3 spans 10 residues. The CDR3 sequence is CASGNNEQFF. In nucleotides, the CDR3 is TGTGCCAGCGGCAACAATGAGCAGTTCTTC.

This clone was observed a single time. This sequence joins TRBV28 and TRBJ2-5; D unresolved. CDR3 length: 14 amino acids. V was cut by 4 bases and J by 3 bases, with 12 bases left in between. CDR1 and CDR2 (germline): MDHEN, SYDVKM. The CDR3 DNA sequence: TGTGCCAGCAGTTCTTCAGGAGCAAAAGAGACCCAGTACTTC. Translation: CASSSSGAKETQYF.

The gene calls are TRBV5-8 and TRBJ2-7; D remains ambiguous. This CDR3 contains 14 residues. CDR1 and CDR2 (germline): SGHTS, YDEGEE. Trimming left V 0 bases short and J 2 bases short, with 9 bases between. CDR3 region: CASSLGAITYEQYF. The CDR3 DNA reads TGTGCCAGCAGCTTGGGGGCCATCACCTACGAGCAGTACTTC.

This clone was seen only once. The rearrangement joins TRBV11-1 to TRBJ1-1; 8 nucleotides match TRBD1. CDR1 SGHAT and CDR2 FQDESV come from the germline V gene (reference sequence). The V segment lost 1 base and the J segment 4 bases; nucleotides outside the gene matches: 8. This CDR3 is 16 amino acids long. The CDR3 loop is CASSLGPQGAATEAFF. For the CDR3, the DNA is TGTGCCAGCAGCTTAGGCCCCCAGGGGGCGGCCACTGAAGCTTTCTTT.

The chain combines TRBV25-1 with TRBJ1-2; D gene uncertain. The CDR3 is made up of 17 amino acids. Germline-derived CDR1 and CDR2 are MGHDK and SYGVNS. With 1 base removed from V and 7 bases from J, the gap between germline ends came to 22 bases. The CDR3 DNA reads TGTGCCAGCAGTGAATTAGGTGGCGGCTGGATTGGTACTGGCTACACCTTC. It specifies CASSELGGGWIGTGYTF.

The V gene is TRBV7-2, the J gene TRBJ2-5; 7 nucleotides match TRBD1. J lost 8 bases, V lost 5 bases, and 8 bases had no gene match. Germline values: CDR1 SGHTA, CDR2 FQGNSA. The CDR3 has 13 amino acids. The CDR3 DNA sequence: TGTGCCAGCAGCGCGCCGGGACAGTCCACCCAGTACTTC. Its translation is CASSAPGQSTQYF.

The chain joins TRBV18 to TRBJ1-1; D ambiguous. V lost 3 bases and J lost 1, with 12 bases in between. The CDR3 consists of 15 residues. The germline V gene has CDR1 KGHSH and CDR2 LQKENI. CDR3 in DNA: TGTGCCAGCTCACCGGAAGCGTCCCCGAACACTGAAGCTTTCTTT. As protein: CASSPEASPNTEAFF.

This chain links TRBV11-2 with TRBJ2-1; TRBD2 matches 12 bases. CDR1 is SGHAT, CDR2 FQNNGV, per germline. This CDR3 spans 18 amino acids. The ends lost 0 bases at V and 2 bases at J; junction bases unmatched: 5. This CDR3 reads CASSLEGLAGGPYNEQFF. CDR3 DNA sequence: TGTGCCAGCAGCTTAGAAGGTCTAGCGGGAGGGCCCTACAATGAGCAGTTCTTC.